One and the same sample provided the 5 T cell receptor beta chains below, sequenced in a study of CD8 T cells in ankylosing spondylitis. TCRdb ran MiXCR on the 5' RACE reads and lists one entry per CDR3 protein. The data contain tens of thousands of distinct CDR3 sequences, about 5.5% of them singletons. The sample consisted of blood, either unsorted or a sorted T cell fraction (not recorded which). The source of these receptors is a male donor with ankylosing spondylitis or in good health (not recorded which).

Many counts were recorded for this clonotype. V usage is TRBV24-1 and J usage is TRBJ2-3; no definite D call. The germline V gene has CDR1 KGHDR and CDR2 SFDVKD. Trimming left V 7 bases short and J 6 bases short, with 10 bases between. This CDR3 comprises 12 residues. CDR3 DNA sequence: TGTGCCACCAGCACCTTTTTGGATACGCAGTATTTT. Translated, it gives CATSTFLDTQYF.

This clonotype was seen a handful of times. This may be a read error, as it is one base from a much larger clone. This chain connects TRBV30 to TRBJ1-6; D is perhaps TRBD1 (6 bases). V lost 8 bases, J lost 7 bases, and 18 bases lay in between. Germline lookup yields CDR1 GTSNPN and CDR2 SVGIG (reference sequence). The CDR3 covers 14 residues. The CDR3 reads CARCPGHSNSPLHF. The CDR3 DNA follows: TGTGCCCGGTGTCCGGGACATAGCAATTCACCCCTCCACTTT.

This clonotype came up many times. This chain uses TRBV20-1 with TRBJ1-1, with D perhaps matching TRBD1 (6 bases). CDR1 and CDR2 from the germline V gene are DFQATT and SNEGSKA (reference sequence). CDR3 length: 11 residues. Trimming pared 6 bases from V and 8 bases from J, leaving 13 bases between. The CDR3 region is CSAYRVREAFF. For the CDR3, the DNA is TGCAGTGCGTACAGGGTCCGCGAAGCTTTCTTT.

The sample holds many counts of this clonotype. This chain connects TRBV5-5 to TRBJ2-2; D unclear. The CDR3 spans 14 residues. Trimming left V 1 base short and J 4 bases short, with 8 bases between. CDR1 is SGHKS, CDR2 YYEKEE, per germline (reference sequence). In DNA, the CDR3 is TGTGCCAGCAGCTTGTCGGCCACCACCGGGGAGCTGTTTTTT. Its protein product is CASSLSATTGELFF.

This clonotype was found many times. This sequence joins TRBV24-1 and TRBJ2-3; 11 positions match TRBD2. Unmatched junction bases numbered 6, after V lost 4 bases and J lost 1 base. Germline CDR1 and CDR2: KGHDR and SFDVKD. This CDR3 has 17 amino acids. CDR3 bases: TGTGCCACCAGTGACCCACCGGGACTAGCGGGCACAGATACGCAGTATTTT. Protein sequence: CATSDPPGLAGTDTQYF.